What follows are 9 T cell receptor beta chains derived from one specimen sequenced in a study of CD8 T cells in ankylosing spondylitis. TCRdb reprocessed the 5' RACE reads with MiXCR, giving one entry per CDR3 protein. The sample carries 85,000 to 90,000 distinct CDR3 sequences, 27% recorded once. Sample: blood, either unsorted or a sorted T cell fraction (not recorded which). The receptors were gathered from a male donor with ankylosing spondylitis or in good health (not recorded which).

This chain joins TRBV6-5 and TRBJ1-5, with D uncertain. The CDR3 has 14 residues. Germline-derived CDR1 and CDR2 are MNHEY and SVGAGI. With 2 bases removed from V and 2 bases from J, the gap between germline ends came to 7 bases. In DNA, the CDR3 is TGTGCCAGCAGTTACGCAGGCGGCAATCAGCCCCAGCATTTT. As protein: CASSYAGGNQPQHF.

This chain connects TRBV20-1 to TRBJ2-5, with a weak D call TRBD2 (5 bases). Germline assignment: CDR1 DFQATT and CDR2 SNEGSKA (reference sequence). V shed 1 base and J shed 0 bases, with 12 bases lying between them. There are 15 residues in the CDR3. The CDR3 sequence: CSARVLAPYQETQYF. CDR3 nucleotide sequence: TGCAGTGCTAGAGTATTAGCGCCGTACCAAGAGACCCAGTACTTC.

This clonotype was detected only a few times. This chain uses TRBV6-5 with TRBJ1-4; possibly TRBD1 for D (5 bases). The CDR3 is made up of 16 amino acids. Germline V gene sequence: CDR1 MNHEY, CDR2 SVGAGI. V gave up 6 bases and J gave up 7 bases, with 21 bases separating them. Here the CDR3 reads CASSYGGARTGEKLFF. CDR3 coding DNA: TGTGCCAGCAGCTACGGAGGGGCGAGGACCGGTGAAAAACTGTTTTTT.

The chain links TRBV12-3 or TRBV12-4 to TRBJ1-5; a weak D match, TRBD1 (6 bases). The CDR3 length is 15 residues. The ends were cut back, 3 bases at V and 11 bases at J, with 20 bases in the middle. CDR3 in amino acids: CASSFRSEGGRSQHF. The CDR3 nucleotides are TGTGCCAGCAGTTTTAGGAGTGAAGGGGGTCGGTCCCAGCATTTT.

The chain combines TRBV7-2 with TRBJ1-2; no definite D call. This CDR3 has 13 residues. Per germline, CDR1 SGHTA and CDR2 FQGNSA. The germline V and J ends were trimmed by 1 base and 6 bases, with 9 bases remaining between them. The DNA of the CDR3 is TGTGCCAGCAGCTTAGGCCGAGCGAATGGCTACACCTTC. Translation: CASSLGRANGYTF.

This clonotype turned up a few times. J is TRBJ2-3 and V is TRBV3-1, with 16 bases matching TRBD2. This CDR3 spans 19 amino acids. V lost 4 bases and J lost 3; bases outside the gene matches: 10. The germline V gene has CDR1 LGHDT and CDR2 YNNKEL (reference sequence). The CDR3 reads CASSLSYGTSGRGTDTQYF. In nucleotides, the CDR3 is TGTGCCAGCAGCCTTTCGTACGGGACTAGCGGGAGGGGAACAGATACGCAGTATTTT.

In this sample, this clonotype is medium-sized. The chain links TRBV7-9 to TRBJ1-2; 7 bases align to TRBD1. V shed 6 bases and J 5 bases; nucleotides not matched to a gene: 15. Germline CDR1 reads SEHNR; CDR2 reads FQNEAQ (reference sequence). The CDR3 runs to 16 residues. CDR3 sequence: CASSSNTGTAIYGYTF. The CDR3 region has the DNA TGTGCCAGCAGTTCAAACACCGGGACAGCGATATATGGCTACACCTTC.

The chain couples TRBV19 to TRBJ2-2; D is unclear. CDR1 and CDR2 from the germline V gene are LNHDA and SQIVND (reference sequence). The CDR3 contains 16 residues. Trimming pared 3 bases from V and 0 bases from J, leaving 11 bases between. CDR3 sequence: CASSIFSGPNTGELFF. DNA of the CDR3: TGTGCCAGTAGTATCTTCTCAGGACCGAACACCGGGGAGCTGTTTTTT.

This clonotype has only a few counts. The chain links TRBV12-3 or TRBV12-4 to TRBJ2-7, with a possible D match to TRBD2 (5 bases). The CDR3 has 15 amino acids. V lost 1 base, J lost 3 bases, and 13 bases lay in between. As DNA, the CDR3 is TGTGCCAGCAGTTTAGAGACAAGACTACACTACGAGCAGTACTTC. This translates into CASSLETRLHYEQYF.